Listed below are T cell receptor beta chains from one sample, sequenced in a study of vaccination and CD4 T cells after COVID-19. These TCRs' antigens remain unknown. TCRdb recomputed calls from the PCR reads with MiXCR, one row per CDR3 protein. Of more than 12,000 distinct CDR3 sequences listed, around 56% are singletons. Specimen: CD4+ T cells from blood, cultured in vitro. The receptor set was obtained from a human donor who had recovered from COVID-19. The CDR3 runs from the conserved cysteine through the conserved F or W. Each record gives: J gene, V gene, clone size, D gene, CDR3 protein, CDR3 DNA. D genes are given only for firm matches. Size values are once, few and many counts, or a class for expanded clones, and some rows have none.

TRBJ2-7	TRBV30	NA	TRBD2	CAWREAGLNSYEQYF	TGTGCCTGGAGAGAAGCGGGACTTAACTCCTACGAGCAGTACTTC
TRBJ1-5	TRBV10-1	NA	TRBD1	CASSRQGKSNQPQHF	TGCGCCAGCAGTAGACAGGGGAAGAGCAATCAGCCCCAGCATTTT
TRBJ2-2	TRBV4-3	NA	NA	CASSQDRSPGELFF	TGCGCCAGCAGCCAAGATCGTAGCCCCGGGGAGCTGTTTTTT
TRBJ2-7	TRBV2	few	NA	CANSEAGVTTYEQYF	TGTGCCAACAGTGAAGCAGGGGTAACTACTTACGAGCAGTACTTC
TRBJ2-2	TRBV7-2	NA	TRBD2	CASSLVSSGSGTGELFF	TGTGCCAGCAGCTTAGTTTCTAGCGGGAGCGGGACCGGGGAGCTGTTTTTT
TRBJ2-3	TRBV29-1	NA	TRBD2	CSVEIGLAGGDTQYF	TGCAGCGTTGAGATAGGACTAGCGGGAGGAGATACGCAGTATTTT
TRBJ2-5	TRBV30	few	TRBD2	CAWSIAGGAETQYF	TGTGCCTGGAGTATAGCGGGAGGCGCCGAGACCCAGTACTTC
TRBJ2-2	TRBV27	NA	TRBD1	CASSRRQGATGELFF	TGTGCCAGCAGTCGACGACAGGGGGCGACCGGGGAGCTGTTTTTT
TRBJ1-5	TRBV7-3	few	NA	CASSLTPEQPQHF	TGTGCCAGCAGCTTGACCCCCGAGCAGCCCCAGCATTTT
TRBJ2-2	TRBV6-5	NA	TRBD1	CASSYGGQAPDTGELFF	TGTGCCAGCAGTTACGGAGGACAGGCCCCGGACACCGGGGAGCTGTTTTTT
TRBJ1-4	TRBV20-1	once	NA	CSARRPGGWEANEKLFF	TGCAGTGCTAGGCGGCCTGGGGGGTGGGAGGCTAATGAAAAACTGTTTTTT
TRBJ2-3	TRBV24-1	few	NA	CATSDPFGGRGSTDTQYF	TGTGCCACCAGTGACCCTTTCGGGGGGCGGGGGTCCACAGATACGCAGTATTTT
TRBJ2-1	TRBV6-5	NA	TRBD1	CASSLQGGDEQFF	TGTGCCAGCAGTTTACAGGGGGGCGATGAGCAGTTCTTC
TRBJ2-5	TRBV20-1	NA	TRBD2	CSARLIGLVQETQYF	TGCAGTGCTAGGCTTATTGGACTAGTGCAAGAGACCCAGTACTTC
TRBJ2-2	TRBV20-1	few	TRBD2	CSASTSGRVGELFF	TGCAGTGCTAGCACTAGCGGGAGAGTCGGGGAGCTGTTTTTT
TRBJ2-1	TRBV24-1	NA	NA	CATSEQGREQFF	TGTGCCACCAGTGAGCAGGGTCGAGAGCAGTTCTTC
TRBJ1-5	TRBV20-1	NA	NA	CSATEGASNQPQHF	TGCAGTGCAACAGAAGGTGCTAGCAATCAGCCCCAGCATTTT
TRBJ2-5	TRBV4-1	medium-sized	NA	CASSPLGGGPGETQYF	TGCGCCAGCAGCCCTCTCGGCGGGGGCCCGGGGGAGACCCAGTACTTC
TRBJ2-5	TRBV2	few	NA	CASSVQRGYQETQYF	TGTGCCAGCAGTGTCCAAAGGGGGTACCAAGAGACCCAGTACTTC
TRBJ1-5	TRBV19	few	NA	CASSIGHRGNQPQHF	TGTGCCAGTAGTATAGGTCATAGGGGCAATCAGCCCCAGCATTTT
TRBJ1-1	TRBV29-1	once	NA	CSERDEVNTEAFF	TGCAGCGAAAGGGATGAGGTGAACACTGAAGCTTTCTTT
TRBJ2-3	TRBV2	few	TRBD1	CADRGGQVTDTQYF	TGTGCGGATCGTGGGGGACAGGTAACAGATACGCAGTATTTT
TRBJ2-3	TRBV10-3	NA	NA	CAISEGLAGTDTQYF	TGTGCCATCAGTGAAGGGCTAGCAGGCACAGATACGCAGTATTTT
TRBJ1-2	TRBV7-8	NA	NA	CASSLDIGGGYGYTF	TGTGCCAGCAGCTTAGATATAGGCGGCGGCTATGGCTACACCTTC
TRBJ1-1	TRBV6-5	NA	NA	CASSSLSAAEAFF	TGTGCCAGCAGTTCCTTGTCGGCGGCAGAAGCTTTCTTT
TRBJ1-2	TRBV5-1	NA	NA	CASSLAGNLYGYTF	TGCGCCAGCAGCTTGGCTGGGAACCTATATGGCTACACCTTC
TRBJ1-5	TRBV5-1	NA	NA	CASSWGGRNNQPQHF	TGCGCCAGCAGCTGGGGGGGCAGGAACAATCAGCCCCAGCATTTT
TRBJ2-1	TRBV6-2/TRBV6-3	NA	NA	CASSITLAHEQFF	TGTGCCAGCAGCATCACACTAGCTCATGAGCAGTTCTTC
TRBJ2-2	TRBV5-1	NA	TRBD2	CASRPLAGTGELFF	TGCGCCAGCAGGCCTCTAGCGGGCACCGGGGAGCTGTTTTTT
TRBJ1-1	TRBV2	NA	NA	CASRLQMNTEAFF	TGTGCCAGCAGATTACAGATGAACACTGAAGCTTTCTTT
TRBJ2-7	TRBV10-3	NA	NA	CATATTGRPYEQYF	TGTGCCACCGCGACCACAGGGCGCCCCTACGAGCAGTACTTC
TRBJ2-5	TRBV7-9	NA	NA	CASSFRREFFQETQYF	TGTGCCAGCAGCTTTCGACGGGAGTTCTTCCAAGAGACCCAGTACTTC
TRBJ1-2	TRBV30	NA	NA	CAWSKGMNYGYTF	TGTGCCTGGAGTAAGGGAATGAACTATGGCTACACCTTC
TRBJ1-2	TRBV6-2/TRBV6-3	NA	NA	CASLRGGDSYGYTF	TGTGCCAGCCTAAGGGGAGGCGATAGCTATGGCTACACCTTC
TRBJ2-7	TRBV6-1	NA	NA	CASAQGSSYEQYF	TGTGCCAGCGCCCAAGGGAGCTCCTACGAGCAGTACTTC
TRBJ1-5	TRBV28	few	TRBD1	CASSTTGAGEPQHF	TGTGCCAGCAGTACCACAGGGGCGGGAGAGCCCCAGCATTTT
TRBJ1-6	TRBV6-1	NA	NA	CATLGGSYNSPLHF	TGTGCCACCCTAGGGGGTTCTTATAATTCACCCCTCCACTTT